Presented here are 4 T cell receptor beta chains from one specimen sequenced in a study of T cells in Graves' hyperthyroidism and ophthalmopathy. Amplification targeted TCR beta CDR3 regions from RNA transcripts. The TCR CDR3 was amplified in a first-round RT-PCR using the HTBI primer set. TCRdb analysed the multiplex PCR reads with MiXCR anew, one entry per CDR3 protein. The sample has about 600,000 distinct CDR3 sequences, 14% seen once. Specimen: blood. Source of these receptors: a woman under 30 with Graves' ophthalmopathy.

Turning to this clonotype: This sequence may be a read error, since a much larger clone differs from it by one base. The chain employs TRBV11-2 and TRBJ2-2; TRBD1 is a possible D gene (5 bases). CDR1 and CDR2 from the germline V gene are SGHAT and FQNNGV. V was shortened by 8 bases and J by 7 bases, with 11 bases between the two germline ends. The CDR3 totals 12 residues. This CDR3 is CASWWGFGELFF. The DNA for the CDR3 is TGTGCCAGCTGGTGGGGCTTCGGGGAGCTGTTTTTT.

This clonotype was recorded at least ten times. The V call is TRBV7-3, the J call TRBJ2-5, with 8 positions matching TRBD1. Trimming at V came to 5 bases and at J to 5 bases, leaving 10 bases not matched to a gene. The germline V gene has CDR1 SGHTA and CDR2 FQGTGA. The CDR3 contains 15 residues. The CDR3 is CASSLGQGRGETQYF. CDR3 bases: TGTGCCAGCAGCCTAGGACAGGGTCGGGGGGAGACCCAGTACTTC. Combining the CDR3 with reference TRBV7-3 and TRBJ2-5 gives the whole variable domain GAGVSQTPSNKVTEKGKYVELRCDPISGHTALYWYRQSLGQGPEFLIYFQGTGAADDSGLPNDRFFAVRPEGSVSTLKIQRTERGDSAVYLCASSLGQGRGETQYFGPGTRLLVL.

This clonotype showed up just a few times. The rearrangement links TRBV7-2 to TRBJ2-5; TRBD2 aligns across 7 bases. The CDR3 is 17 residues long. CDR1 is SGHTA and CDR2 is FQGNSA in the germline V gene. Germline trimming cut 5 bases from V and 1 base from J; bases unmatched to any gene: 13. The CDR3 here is CASSPGGWTGGQETQYF. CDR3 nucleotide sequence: TGTGCCAGCAGCCCCGGGGGATGGACGGGAGGCCAAGAGACCCAGTACTTC.

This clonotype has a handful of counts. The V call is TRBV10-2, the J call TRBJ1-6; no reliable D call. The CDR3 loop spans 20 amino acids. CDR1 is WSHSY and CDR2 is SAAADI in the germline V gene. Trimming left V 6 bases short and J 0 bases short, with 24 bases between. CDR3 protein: CASSDPTLKTGSSYNSPLHF. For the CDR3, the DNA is TGCGCCAGCAGCGACCCCACCCTTAAGACCGGAAGCTCCTATAATTCACCCCTCCACTTT.